One T cell receptor beta chain is described in this entry. The data were taken from a study of blood T cell repertoires in COVID-19. About the study: Sites in the United States, Italy and Spain provided acute and convalescent COVID-19 samples. T cells, B-cell-depleted T cells, or PBMCs provided the cDNA or gDNA that served as material.

Per the original methods: Amplified reference gene primers provided the basis for estimating nucleated cell counts. Repertoires were generated with immunoSEQ multiplex PCR, while TCRdb's copy carries only in-frame clones and drops some. Clone size and V and J calls were adopted from that table, with D and trimming inferred from the DNA. The sample contains about 30,000 clones, under 80% of which appear only once. The V gene lost 5 bases and the J gene lost 8 bases, with 12 bases spanning the gap. The CDR3 length is 13 residues. Germline V gene data show CDR1 as MDHEN and CDR2 as SYDVKM. The rearrangement joins TRBV28 to TRBJ1-4; no definite D call. The sequenced material came from peripheral blood. This receptor was obtained from a woman aged 70-85 years with active or convalescent COVID-19. CDR3 loop: CASSPRWLEKLFF. The CDR3 DNA reads as TGTGCCAGCAGTCCCCGATGGCTCGAAAAACTGTTTTTT.